A single sample gave rise to the 31 T cell receptor beta chains below, sequenced in a study of immune evolution from preneoplasia to lung adenocarcinoma. Repertoires were generated with immunoSEQ multiplex PCR, while TCRdb's copy carries only in-frame clones and drops some. Here the sample spans fewer than 12,000 clones, 80% to 90% being singletons. Sequences were obtained from FFPE minimally invasive lung adenocarcinoma tissue. These receptors all stem from a person aged 70 to 85 with lung adenocarcinoma.

The chain has TRBV7-3 and TRBJ2-3; D possibly matches TRBD1 or TRBD2 (5 bases each). The germline V gene encodes CDR1 SGHTA and CDR2 FQGTGA. The CDR3 is made up of 13 amino acids. V gave up 5 bases and J gave up 4 bases, with 10 bases separating them. CDR3 protein: CASSELGADTQYF. CDR3 in DNA: TGTGCCAGCAGCGAACTAGGGGCAGATACGCAGTATTTT.

This clone was recorded once. V usage is TRBV5-8 and J usage is TRBJ2-5; D is uncertain. The V gene's germline CDR1 is SGHTS and CDR2 YDEGEE. CDR3 length: 14 amino acids. V dropped 0 bases and J dropped 7 bases, with 13 bases sitting between them. The CDR3 region has the DNA TGTGCCAGCAGCTTGGCCATGGGTGAAGGGACCCAGTACTTC. This codes for CASSLAMGEGTQYF.

The sample holds a few counts of this clone. The rearrangement joins TRBV30 to TRBJ2-1; unclear D gene. The length of the CDR3 is 10 residues. Germline CDR1 and CDR2: GTSNPN and SVGIG (reference sequence). Trimming stripped 8 bases from V and 5 bases from J, with 7 bases between. The CDR3 DNA follows: TGTGCCCTCGACGACAATGAGCAGTTCTTC. Its translation: CALDDNEQFF.

This chain uses TRBV5-5 with TRBJ1-4, with 11 bases aligning to TRBD1. The CDR3 runs to 15 residues. V lost 0 bases to trimming and J lost 11 bases; unmatched junction nucleotides: 6. Germline V gives CDR1 SGHKS, CDR2 YYEKEE (reference sequence). Written as DNA, the CDR3 is TGTGCCAGCAGCTTGGGCCCGGGACAGGGGGAGAAACTGTTTTTT. Amino acid sequence: CASSLGPGQGEKLFF.

The J gene is TRBJ1-1, the V gene TRBV6-6; D unclear. There are 14 residues in the CDR3. Trimming removed 8 bases at V and 4 bases at J, with 17 bases between. Germline lookup yields CDR1 MNHNY and CDR2 SVGAGI (reference sequence). CDR3 DNA sequence: TGTGCCAGCGGTCTCGGGGAAACGGGCACTGAAGCTTTCTTT. This encodes CASGLGETGTEAFF.

This rearrangement joins TRBV7-8 to TRBJ2-3, with unresolved D. The CDR3 loop spans 16 amino acids. The V end was cut by 5 bases, the J end by 1 base, with 16 bases between. Germline loops: CDR1 SGHVS, CDR2 FQNEAQ. The chain's CDR3 is CASSPGSASGTDTQYF. The DNA for the CDR3 is TGTGCCAGCAGCCCCGGCAGCGCTTCTGGCACAGATACGCAGTATTTT.

The J gene is TRBJ2-5, the V gene TRBV6-6; 10 nucleotides agree with TRBD1. The CDR3 extends over 16 amino acids. The germline V gene encodes CDR1 MNHNY and CDR2 SVGAGI (reference sequence). V was clipped by 5 bases and J by 4 bases; unmatched bases: 10. The CDR3: CASSPGQGVRGETQYF. The CDR3 DNA is TGTGCCAGCAGTCCCGGACAGGGGGTAAGGGGAGAGACCCAGTACTTC.

In this sample, this clone turned up once. The chain joins TRBV7-8 to TRBJ1-4, with D unresolved. CDR3 length: 15 amino acids. V was shortened by 1 base and J by 0 bases, with 6 bases between the two germline ends. Germline CDR1 reads SGHVS; CDR2 reads FQNEAQ. The CDR3: CASSLGITTNEKLFF. In DNA, the CDR3 is TGTGCCAGCAGCTTAGGGATCACAACTAATGAAAAACTGTTTTTT.

The rearrangement uses TRBV19 and TRBJ2-5, with TRBD1 matching 7 bases. This CDR3 has 14 amino acids. In germline, CDR1 is LNHDA, CDR2 SQIVND (reference sequence). V lost 8 bases to trimming and J lost 2 bases; unmatched junction nucleotides: 8. The CDR3 region has the DNA TGTGCCAGTCACCCAGGGACAGCACAAGAGACCCAGTACTTC. This gives the protein CASHPGTAQETQYF.

This clone was counted once. The chain combines TRBV2 with TRBJ1-2; 9 bases align to TRBD1. Germline CDR1 is SNHLY and CDR2 is FYNNEI. V shed 7 bases, J shed 8 bases, and the junction held 17 bases outside the gene matches. This CDR3 is built from 16 residues. CDR3 sequence (DNA): TGTGCCAGCAATGACCCGGGACAGGGCGAGACTAGGGGCTACACCTTC. Translated: CASNDPGQGETRGYTF.

This rearrangement joins TRBV29-1 to TRBJ1-1, with D uncertain. The germline CDR1 and CDR2 sequences are SQVTM and ANQGSEA. The length of the CDR3 is 13 residues. The CDR3 DNA follows: TGCAGATTTTGCCCAGTAGGAGGGACTGAAGCTTTCTTT. This codes for CRFCPVGGTEAFF.

The chain has TRBV6-1 and TRBJ2-2; D may be TRBD1 or TRBD2 (5 bases each). Germline lookup yields CDR1 MNHNS and CDR2 SASEGT. Trimming pared 6 bases from V and 3 bases from J, leaving 11 bases between. This CDR3 region has 14 residues. CDR3 bases: TGTGCCAGCAGACGGGACGGTCACACCGGGGAGCTGTTTTTT. Its translation is CASRRDGHTGELFF.

The chain links TRBV27 to TRBJ1-6; D is possibly TRBD1 (5 bases). The CDR3 covers 13 residues. Germline V gene data show CDR1 as MNHEY and CDR2 as SMNVEV (reference sequence). V shed 6 bases and J shed 8 bases, with 11 bases lying between them. The CDR3 here is CASRRDLDSPLHF. The CDR3 nucleotides are TGTGCCAGCAGGCGGGACCTCGATTCACCCCTCCACTTT.

The chain carries TRBV9 and TRBJ2-3, with TRBD2 matching 7 bases. Germline lookup yields CDR1 SGDLS and CDR2 YYNGEE. This CDR3 is 15 amino acids long. V lost 5 bases to trimming and J lost 4 bases; unmatched junction nucleotides: 10. The CDR3 DNA reads as TGTGCCAGCAGTACTGGCGGGAGTGGTTCAGATACGCAGTATTTT. Amino acid sequence: CASSTGGSGSDTQYF.

This clone came up a few times. V is TRBV5-1 and J is TRBJ1-2; the D is unclear. This CDR3 has 10 amino acids. Germline CDR1 is SGHRS and CDR2 is YFSETQ. V was trimmed by 5 bases and J by 8 bases, leaving 7 bases between them. The CDR3 coding sequence is TGCGCCAGCAGTAGCCCCGGCTACACCTTC. Amino acids: CASSSPGYTF.

V and J are TRBV19 and TRBJ1-5; no reliable D call. The CDR3 length is 14 residues. The V end lost 5 bases, the J end lost 9 bases, and 17 bases lay between the germline ends. Per germline, CDR1 LNHDA and CDR2 SQIVND (reference sequence). DNA of the CDR3: TGTGCCAGTAGTCTCGGCGAAGGCCCAGCGCCCCAGCATTTT. Translated: CASSLGEGPAPQHF.

The chain uses TRBV27 and TRBJ2-1; a possible D gene is TRBD2 (6 bases). CDR1 is MNHEY, CDR2 SMNVEV, per germline (reference sequence). V was cut by 6 bases and J by 5 bases, with 8 bases left in between. The CDR3 consists of 12 residues. The CDR3 region has the DNA TGTGCCAGCAGGGGAGGCAACAATGAGCAGTTCTTC. Translated, it gives CASRGGNNEQFF.

The V call is TRBV11-3, the J call TRBJ1-6; no firm D call. CDR3 length equals 13 residues. Germline V lookup: CDR1 SGHNT, CDR2 YENEEA. Trimming shortened V by 0 bases and J by 7 bases, and 4 bases separated the two germline ends. DNA of the CDR3: TGTGCCAGCAGCTTAGACGGGAATTCACCCCTCCACTTT. Residues: CASSLDGNSPLHF.

The chain is built from TRBV30 and TRBJ2-7, with 7 bases lining up with TRBD1. The CDR3 extends over 15 amino acids. Losses at the gene ends were 1 base for V and 9 bases for J; bases not matched to a gene: 15. CDR1 is GTSNPN and CDR2 is SVGIG in the germline V gene (reference sequence). The CDR3 here is CAWSGGQPLIRGQYF. The CDR3 bases are TGTGCCTGGAGTGGGGGACAGCCATTAATCAGAGGGCAGTACTTC.

A single count supports this clone. The J gene is TRBJ2-3, the V gene TRBV7-9; either TRBD1 or TRBD2 may fit D (5 bases each). Germline V gene lookup returns CDR1 SEHNR and CDR2 FQNEAQ (reference sequence). With 3 bases removed from V and 3 bases from J, the gap between germline ends came to 19 bases. This CDR3 is built from 17 residues. CDR3 nucleotides: TGTGCCAGCAGCTTGGTGCAAAGTTCGGGGCGGACAGATACGCAGTATTTT. Translation: CASSLVQSSGRTDTQYF. Supplemented by reference TRBV7-9 and TRBJ2-3, the full variable domain reads DTGVSQNPRHKITKRGQNVTFRCDPISEHNRLYWYRQTLGQGPEFLTYFQNEAQLEKSRLLSDRFSAERPKGSFSTLEIQRTEQGDSAMYLCASSLVQSSGRTDTQYFGPGTRLTVL.

V usage is TRBV2 and J usage is TRBJ1-4; a possible D gene is TRBD1 (5 bases). The CDR3 has 14 residues. The V gene lost 11 bases and the J gene lost 8 bases, with 21 bases spanning the gap. Germline lookup yields CDR1 SNHLY and CDR2 FYNNEI. CDR3 region: CAGSSRGAWEKLFF. CDR3 DNA sequence: TGTGCCGGCTCCTCGCGAGGGGCTTGGGAAAAACTGTTTTTT.

The rearrangement links TRBV28 to TRBJ1-1, with TRBD1 matching 9 bases. CDR1 and CDR2 from the germline V gene are MDHEN and SYDVKM. The J segment lost 4 bases and the V segment lost 3 bases, leaving 15 bases of the junction unmatched. CDR3 size: 18 residues. The CDR3, as DNA: TGTGCCAGCAGTTTGGTTTCCAATCTACAGGGGGCTGGCACTGAAGCTTTCTTT. It encodes CASSLVSNLQGAGTEAFF.

The genes are TRBV19 and TRBJ1-5; D is perhaps TRBD1 (5 bases). V was trimmed by 6 bases and J by 7 bases, leaving 13 bases between them. This CDR3 region has 13 residues. Germline V gene lookup returns CDR1 LNHDA and CDR2 SQIVND (reference sequence). The CDR3 spells CASRGAEGQPQHF. CDR3 nucleotides: TGTGCCAGTAGAGGGGCCGAGGGGCAGCCCCAGCATTTT.

This rearrangement joins TRBV19 to TRBJ2-5; no definite D call. V was cut by 3 bases and J by 3 bases, with 5 bases left in between. The CDR3 length is 12 residues. Germline loops: CDR1 LNHDA, CDR2 SQIVND (reference sequence). The CDR3 sequence: CASSMSEETQYF. CDR3 sequence (DNA): TGTGCCAGTAGTATGAGTGAAGAGACCCAGTACTTC.

The rearrangement uses TRBV6-4 and TRBJ1-5; weak D call: TRBD1 (5 bases). In germline, CDR1 is MRHNA, CDR2 SNTAGT. The V gene lost 2 bases and the J gene lost 0 bases, with 17 bases spanning the gap. The CDR3 length is 18 residues. The DNA for the CDR3 is TGTGCCAGCAGTGACGATTGGGGACGGGAACATAGCAATCAGCCCCAGCATTTT. Residues: CASSDDWGREHSNQPQHF.

The chain uses TRBV7-2 and TRBJ2-1, with TRBD2 as a possible D gene (5 bases). CDR1 SGHTA and CDR2 FQGNSA come from the germline V gene. The CDR3 runs 15 residues. The V gene lost 0 bases and the J gene lost 2 bases, with 8 bases spanning the gap. The chain's CDR3 is CASSLAEAPYNEQFF. As DNA, the CDR3 is TGTGCCAGCAGCTTAGCGGAGGCCCCCTACAATGAGCAGTTCTTC.

The gene calls are TRBV10-3 and TRBJ1-5; TRBD1 might be the D (6 bases). The length of the CDR3 is 15 residues. The germline V gene has CDR1 ENHRY and CDR2 SYGVKD. Deletions cut 3 bases from V and 2 bases from J, with 11 bases between. For the CDR3, the DNA is TGTGCCATCAGTGACGGGGGCACGGGCAATCAGCCCCAGCATTTT. Translating it yields CAISDGGTGNQPQHF.

The chain recombines TRBV5-1 with TRBJ2-3, with 10 bases matching TRBD2. In germline, CDR1 is SGHRS, CDR2 YFSETQ. V lost 4 bases, J lost 8 bases, and 10 bases stayed unmatched. The CDR3 totals 15 residues. The CDR3 DNA reads TGCGCCAGCAGCGGGGATACTAGCGGGGTTGGTACGCAGTATTTT. This gives the protein CASSGDTSGVGTQYF.

The chain joins TRBV11-2 to TRBJ2-7, with 10 positions matching TRBD1. The CDR3 contains 16 residues. Germline lookup yields CDR1 SGHAT and CDR2 FQNNGV. The trim removed 4 bases at V and 0 bases at J, leaving 6 bases unmatched. The CDR3: CASSSRTGGSSYEQYF. The CDR3 nucleotides read TGTGCCAGCAGCTCCCGGACAGGGGGTAGCTCCTACGAGCAGTACTTC.

This sequence joins TRBV18 and TRBJ1-5, with a weak D call TRBD1 (6 bases). Germline CDR1 KGHSH, CDR2 LQKENI. The CDR3 extends over 16 amino acids. Trimming took off 6 bases at V and 3 bases at J, with 18 bases between the two ends. The CDR3 region has the DNA TGTGCCAGCTCTCAGACTGATCCGGGGGCCAATCAGCCCCAGCATTTT. Amino acid sequence: CASSQTDPGANQPQHF.

The rearrangement links TRBV7-8 to TRBJ1-5, with D hard to call. The CDR3 has 17 amino acids. Trimming left V 5 bases short and J 4 bases short, with 21 bases between. Per the germline V gene, CDR1 is SGHVS and CDR2 is FQNEAQ. The CDR3 bases are TGTGCCAGCAGCCCACCCTCGGCGGGATCGTTTAATCAGCCCCAGCATTTT. This codes for CASSPPSAGSFNQPQHF.